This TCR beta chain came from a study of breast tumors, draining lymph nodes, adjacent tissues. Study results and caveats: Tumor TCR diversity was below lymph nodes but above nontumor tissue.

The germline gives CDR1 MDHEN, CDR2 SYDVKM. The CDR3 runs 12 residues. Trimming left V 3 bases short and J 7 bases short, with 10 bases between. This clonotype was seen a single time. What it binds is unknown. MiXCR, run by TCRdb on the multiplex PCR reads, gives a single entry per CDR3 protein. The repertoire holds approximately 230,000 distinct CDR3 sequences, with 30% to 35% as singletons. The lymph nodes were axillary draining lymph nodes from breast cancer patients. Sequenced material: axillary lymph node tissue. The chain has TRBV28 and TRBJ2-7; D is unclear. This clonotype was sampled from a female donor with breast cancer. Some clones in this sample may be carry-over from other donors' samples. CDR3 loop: CASSLLEREQYF. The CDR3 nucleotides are TGTGCCAGCAGTTTGTTGGAGAGGGAGCAGTACTTC.